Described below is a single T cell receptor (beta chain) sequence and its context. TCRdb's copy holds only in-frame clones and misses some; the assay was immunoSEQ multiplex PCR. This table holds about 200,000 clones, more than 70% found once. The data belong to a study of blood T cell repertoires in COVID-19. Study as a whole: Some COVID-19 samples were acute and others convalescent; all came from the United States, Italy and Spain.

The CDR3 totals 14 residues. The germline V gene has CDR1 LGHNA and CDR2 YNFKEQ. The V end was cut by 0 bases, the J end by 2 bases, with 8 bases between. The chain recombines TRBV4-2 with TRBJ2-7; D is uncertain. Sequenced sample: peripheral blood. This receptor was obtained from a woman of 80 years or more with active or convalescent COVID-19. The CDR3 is CASSQELPTYEQYF. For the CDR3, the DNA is TGTGCCAGCAGCCAAGAACTCCCAACCTACGAGCAGTACTTC.